This TCR beta chain was recovered during a study of T-cell memory formation after mild COVID-19. Study results and caveats: Clones that contracted clustered mainly in CM and EM if CD4+ and in EMRA if CD8+. Pre-infection memory harbored some responding clones, suggesting cross-reactive memory joined.

TCR alpha and TCR beta cDNA libraries with sample barcodes and UMIs came from 5'RACE using constant-segment primers. From the 5' RACE reads, TCRdb called clonotypes with MiXCR, one entry per CDR3 protein. The table shows about 240,000 distinct CDR3 sequences, with over 9% occurring only once. With regard to this clonotype: Its antigen is still unknown.

The CDR3 is 15 residues long. Trimming pared 4 bases from V and 7 bases from J, leaving 19 bases between. Germline CDR1 is SGHTA and CDR2 is FQGNSA. The sequence derives from a young man who had mild COVID-19 (a few samples of this study predate the infection). Cell type and time point are not known. V gene TRBV7-2 combines with J gene TRBJ2-5, with D perhaps matching TRBD1 or TRBD2 (5 bases each). What was sequenced was PBMCs or a T cell subset sorted from them (not recorded which). The CDR3 is CASSSDGGFKGTQYF. In nucleotides, the CDR3 is TGTGCCAGCAGCTCCGATGGGGGATTCAAAGGGACCCAGTACTTC.